Below are 10 T cell receptor beta chains sequenced from a single sample in a study of regulatory T cells in long-lasting Graves disease. Sample time point: persistent/refractory GD, antithyroid drugs over 5 years with positive TRAb. Construction of the TCR library relied on RNA isolated from PBMCs. According to the study, TCR beta libraries were built with iRepertoire HTBI primers and CDR3-region Arm-PCR. TCRdb recomputed calls from the multiplex PCR reads with MiXCR, one row per CDR3 protein. The sample lists about 660,000 distinct CDR3 sequences; about 32% were seen once. Material: peripheral blood mononuclear cells (PBMCs), obtained when the disease was refractory, from a patient treated with antithyroid drugs. The receptors were gathered from a female donor with Graves disease.

This clonotype was observed a few times. V usage is TRBV2 and J usage is TRBJ1-2; D call uncertain. Germline CDR1 reads SNHLY; CDR2 reads FYNNEI. CDR3 size: 14 residues. V was trimmed by 2 bases and J by 4 bases, leaving 11 bases between them. This CDR3 reads CASSESTEPYGYTF. The DNA for the CDR3 is TGTGCCAGCAGTGAAAGTACAGAACCCTATGGCTACACCTTC.

The chain couples TRBV20-1 to TRBJ2-5; D is unresolved. Germline assignment: CDR1 DFQATT and CDR2 SNEGSKA (reference sequence). This CDR3 is built from 11 residues. Between the trimmed V and J ends, which lost 6 bases and 5 bases, there was a span of 10 bases. The CDR3 DNA reads TGCAGTGCCGTTACCAAGGAGACCCAGTACTTC. Its protein is CSAVTKETQYF.

This chain joins TRBV13 and TRBJ2-2; 12 nucleotides align to TRBD2. Germline assignment: CDR1 PRHDT and CDR2 FYEKMQ (reference sequence). Trimming took 5 bases from V and 4 from J; bases not matched to a gene: 5. The CDR3 loop spans 16 amino acids. The CDR3 DNA sequence: TGTGCCAGCAGCGAAGGACTAGCGGGGAGCACCGGGGAGCTGTTTTTT. The encoded protein is CASSEGLAGSTGELFF.

This clonotype turned up a few times. This chain uses TRBV30 with TRBJ1-5; the D is unclear. This CDR3 spans 14 amino acids. CDR1 and CDR2 from the germline V gene are GTSNPN and SVGIG (reference sequence). Trimming stripped 0 bases from V and 0 bases from J, with 6 bases between. The CDR3 loop is CAWSVMDSNQPQHF. In nucleotides, the CDR3 is TGTGCCTGGAGTGTAATGGATAGCAATCAGCCCCAGCATTTT.

This clonotype was recorded many times. The V gene is TRBV6-1, the J gene TRBJ1-2, with 7 bases lining up with TRBD1. In germline, CDR1 is MNHNS, CDR2 SASEGT. The CDR3 totals 14 residues. The V and J ends lost 3 bases and 4 bases, in that order; junction bases with no gene match: 5. CDR3 sequence: CASSEKTGTYGYTF. The DNA of the CDR3 is TGTGCCAGCAGTGAGAAGACAGGGACCTATGGCTACACCTTC.

The genes are TRBV30 and TRBJ1-2, with D tentatively TRBD1 (6 bases). Germline-derived CDR1 and CDR2 are GTSNPN and SVGIG (reference sequence). The CDR3 spans 14 residues. Between the trimmed V and J ends, which lost 1 base and 2 bases, there was a span of 11 bases. CDR3 nucleotide sequence: TGTGCCTGGAGTGCGAGGACAGTAAACTATGGCTACACCTTC. As protein: CAWSARTVNYGYTF.

The sample holds many counts of this clonotype. V gene TRBV7-3 combines with J gene TRBJ1-1, with D possibly TRBD1 on 6 matching bases. The CDR3 extends over 14 amino acids. Germline V gene lookup returns CDR1 SGHTA and CDR2 FQGTGA. The V end lost 5 bases, the J end lost 0 bases, and 10 bases lay between the germline ends. The DNA for the CDR3 is TGTGCCAGCAGCGCGGACAGTATGAACACTGAAGCTTTCTTT. This codes for CASSADSMNTEAFF.

This clonotype has a single count. The chain links TRBV20-1 to TRBJ2-1; 7 bases agree with TRBD2. The CDR3 has 15 residues. The trim removed 3 bases at V and 5 bases at J, leaving 10 bases unmatched. Germline V gene data show CDR1 as DFQATT and CDR2 as SNEGSKA (reference sequence). CDR3 bases: TGCAGTGCTAGCCCTGTGCGGGAGAAAGACAATGAGCAGTTCTTC. Translated, it gives CSASPVREKDNEQFF.

This clonotype was detected many times. The chain has TRBV6-5 and TRBJ1-1; the D gene is possibly TRBD1 (5 bases). V lost 2 bases and J 4 bases, leaving 11 bases between the germline ends. Germline V gene data show CDR1 as MNHEY and CDR2 as SVGAGI. This CDR3 is 14 amino acids long. CDR3 region: CASSYIGGGTEAFF. CDR3 coding DNA: TGTGCCAGCAGTTACATCGGGGGTGGCACTGAAGCTTTCTTT.

This clonotype was detected once. The V call is TRBV30, the J call TRBJ1-1; D not certain. Germline assignment: CDR1 GTSNPN and CDR2 SVGIG (reference sequence). This CDR3 has 13 residues. The V end lost 0 bases, the J end lost 2 bases, and 7 bases lay between the germline ends. For the CDR3, the DNA is TGTGCCTGGAGTGTCGGGGAAAACACTGAAGCTTTCTTT. This encodes CAWSVGENTEAFF.